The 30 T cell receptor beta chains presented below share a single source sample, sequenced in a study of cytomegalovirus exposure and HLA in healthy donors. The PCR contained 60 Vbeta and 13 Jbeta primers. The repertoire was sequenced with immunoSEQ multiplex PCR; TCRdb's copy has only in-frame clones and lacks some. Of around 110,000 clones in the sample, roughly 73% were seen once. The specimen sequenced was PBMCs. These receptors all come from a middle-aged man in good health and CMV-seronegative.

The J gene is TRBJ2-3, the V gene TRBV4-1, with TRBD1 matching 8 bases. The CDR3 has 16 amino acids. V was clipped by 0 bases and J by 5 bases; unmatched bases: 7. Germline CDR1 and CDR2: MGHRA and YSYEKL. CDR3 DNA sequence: TGCGCCAGCAGCCAAGATTACGGACAGGGCTTAGATACGCAGTATTTT. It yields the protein CASSQDYGQGLDTQYF.

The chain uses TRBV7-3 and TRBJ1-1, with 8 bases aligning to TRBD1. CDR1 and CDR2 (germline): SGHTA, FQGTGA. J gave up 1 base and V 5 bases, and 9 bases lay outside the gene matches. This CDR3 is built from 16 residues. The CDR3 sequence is CASSPATGQANTEAFF. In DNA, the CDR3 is TGTGCCAGCAGCCCAGCTACGGGACAGGCGAACACTGAAGCTTTCTTT.

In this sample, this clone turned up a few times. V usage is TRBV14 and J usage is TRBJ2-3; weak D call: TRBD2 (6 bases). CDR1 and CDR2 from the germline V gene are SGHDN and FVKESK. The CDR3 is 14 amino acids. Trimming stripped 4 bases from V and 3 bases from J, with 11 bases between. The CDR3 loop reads CASSPTGGTDTQYF. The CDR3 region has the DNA TGTGCCAGCAGCCCCACTGGAGGGACAGATACGCAGTATTTT.

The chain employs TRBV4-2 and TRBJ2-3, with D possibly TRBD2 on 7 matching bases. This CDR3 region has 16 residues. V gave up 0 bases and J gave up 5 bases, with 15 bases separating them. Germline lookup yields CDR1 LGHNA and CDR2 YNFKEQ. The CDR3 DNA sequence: TGTGCCAGCAGCCAAGATTCGGGGGGCCAACGAGATACGCAGTATTTT. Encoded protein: CASSQDSGGQRDTQYF.

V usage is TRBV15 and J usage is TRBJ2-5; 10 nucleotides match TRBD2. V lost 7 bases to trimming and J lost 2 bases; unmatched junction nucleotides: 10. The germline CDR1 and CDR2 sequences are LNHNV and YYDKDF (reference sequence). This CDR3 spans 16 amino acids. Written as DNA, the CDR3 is TGTGCCACCACCCCCATGGGAGCGGGGGGGCAAGAGACCCAGTACTTC. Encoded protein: CATTPMGAGGQETQYF.

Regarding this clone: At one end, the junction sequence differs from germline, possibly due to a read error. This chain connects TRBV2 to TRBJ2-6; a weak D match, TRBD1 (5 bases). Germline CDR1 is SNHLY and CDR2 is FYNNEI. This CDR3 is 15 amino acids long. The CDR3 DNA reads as TGTGCCAGCAGGGAAGACAGATACGGGGCCAACGTCCTGACTTTC. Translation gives CASREDRYGANVLTF.

The CDR3 coding sequence is TGCAGCGTTGAATCGAGGGTAACTAGCACAGATACGCAGTATTTT. This translates into CSVESRVTSTDTQYF. V gene TRBV29-1 combines with J gene TRBJ2-3, with a tentative D call TRBD2 (5 bases). V lost 2 bases and J 0 bases, leaving 12 bases between the germline ends. Germline assignment: CDR1 SQVTM and CDR2 ANQGSEA. The CDR3 runs to 15 residues.

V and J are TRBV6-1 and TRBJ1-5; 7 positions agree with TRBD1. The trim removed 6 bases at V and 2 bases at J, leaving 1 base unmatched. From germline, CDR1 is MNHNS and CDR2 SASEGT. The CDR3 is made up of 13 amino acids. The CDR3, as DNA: TGTGCCAGCAGGGGGACAGGCAATCAGCCCCAGCATTTT. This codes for CASRGTGNQPQHF.

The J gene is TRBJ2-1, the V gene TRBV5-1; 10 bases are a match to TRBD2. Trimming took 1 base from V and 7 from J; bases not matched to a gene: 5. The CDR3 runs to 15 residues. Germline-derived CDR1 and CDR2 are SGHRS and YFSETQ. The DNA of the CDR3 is TGCGCCAGCAGCTTGACTAGCGGGGCCCAAAATGAGCAGTTCTTC. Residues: CASSLTSGAQNEQFF.

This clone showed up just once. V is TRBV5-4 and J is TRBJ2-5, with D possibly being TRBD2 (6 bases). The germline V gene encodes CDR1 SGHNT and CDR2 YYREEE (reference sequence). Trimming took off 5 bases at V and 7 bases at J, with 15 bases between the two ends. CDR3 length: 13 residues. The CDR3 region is CASSRDSSGTQYF. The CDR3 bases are TGTGCCAGCAGTCGGGACTCCTCGGGGACCCAGTACTTC.

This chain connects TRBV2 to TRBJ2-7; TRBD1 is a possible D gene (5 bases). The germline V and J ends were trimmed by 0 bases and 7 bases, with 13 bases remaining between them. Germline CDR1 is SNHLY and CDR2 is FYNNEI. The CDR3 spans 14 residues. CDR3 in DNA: TGTGCCAGCAGTGAAGCTGTGGGGCTAAGGGAGCAGTACTTC. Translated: CASSEAVGLREQYF.

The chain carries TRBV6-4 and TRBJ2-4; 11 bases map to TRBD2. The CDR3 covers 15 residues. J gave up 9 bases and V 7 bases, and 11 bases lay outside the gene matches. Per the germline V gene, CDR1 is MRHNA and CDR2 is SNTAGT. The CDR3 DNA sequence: TGTGCCAGCAAACCTGGGCTAGCGGGGGGCAGCATTCAGTACTTC. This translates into CASKPGLAGGSIQYF.

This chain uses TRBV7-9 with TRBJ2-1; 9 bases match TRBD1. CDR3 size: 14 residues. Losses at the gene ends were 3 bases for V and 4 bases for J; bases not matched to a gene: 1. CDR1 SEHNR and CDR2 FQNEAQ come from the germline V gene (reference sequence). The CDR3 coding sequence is TGTGCCAGCAGCTTGGGACAGGGATACAATGAGCAGTTCTTC. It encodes CASSLGQGYNEQFF.

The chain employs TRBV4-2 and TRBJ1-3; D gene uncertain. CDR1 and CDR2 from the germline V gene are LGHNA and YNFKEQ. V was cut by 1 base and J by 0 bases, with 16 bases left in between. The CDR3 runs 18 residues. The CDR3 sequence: CASSQVALSGLSGNTIYF. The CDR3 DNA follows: TGTGCCAGCAGCCAAGTAGCTCTCTCAGGACTCTCTGGAAACACCATATATTTT.

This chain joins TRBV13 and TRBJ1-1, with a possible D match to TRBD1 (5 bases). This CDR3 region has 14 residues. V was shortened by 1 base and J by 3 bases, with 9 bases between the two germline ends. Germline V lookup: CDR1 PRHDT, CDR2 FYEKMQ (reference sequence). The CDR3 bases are TGTGCCAGCAGCTTAGTGGGAGGGGACACTGAAGCTTTCTTT. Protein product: CASSLVGGDTEAFF.

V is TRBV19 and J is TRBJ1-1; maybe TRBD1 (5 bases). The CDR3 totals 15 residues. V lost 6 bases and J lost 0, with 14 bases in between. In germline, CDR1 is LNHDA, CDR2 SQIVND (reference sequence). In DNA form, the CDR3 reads TGTGCCAGTAGGGGACTCAAAACCATGAACACTGAAGCTTTCTTT. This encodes CASRGLKTMNTEAFF.

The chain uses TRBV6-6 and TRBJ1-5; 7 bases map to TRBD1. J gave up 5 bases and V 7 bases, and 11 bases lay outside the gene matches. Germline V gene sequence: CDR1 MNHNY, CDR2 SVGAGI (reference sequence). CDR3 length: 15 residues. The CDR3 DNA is TGTGCCAGCACCCGACAGGGTAAATGGGATCAGCCCCAGCATTTT. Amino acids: CASTRQGKWDQPQHF.

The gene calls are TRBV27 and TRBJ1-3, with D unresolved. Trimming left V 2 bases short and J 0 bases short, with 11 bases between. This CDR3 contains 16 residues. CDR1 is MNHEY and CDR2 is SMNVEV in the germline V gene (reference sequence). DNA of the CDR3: TGTGCCAGCAGTTTAGGGCAGCCTTTCTCTGGAAACACCATATATTTT. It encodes CASSLGQPFSGNTIYF.

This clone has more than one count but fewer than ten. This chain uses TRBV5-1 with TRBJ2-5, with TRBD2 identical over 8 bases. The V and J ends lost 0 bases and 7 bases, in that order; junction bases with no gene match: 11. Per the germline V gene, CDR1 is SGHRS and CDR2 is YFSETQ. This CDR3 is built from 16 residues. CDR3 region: CASSLEFSGAQGTQYF. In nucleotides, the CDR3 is TGCGCCAGCAGCTTGGAGTTTAGCGGGGCCCAGGGGACCCAGTACTTC.

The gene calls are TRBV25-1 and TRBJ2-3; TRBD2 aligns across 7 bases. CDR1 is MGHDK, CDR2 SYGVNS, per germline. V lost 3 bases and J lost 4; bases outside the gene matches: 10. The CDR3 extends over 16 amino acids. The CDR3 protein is CASSDSGPPVADTQYF. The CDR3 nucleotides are TGTGCCAGCAGTGATAGCGGGCCTCCCGTGGCAGATACGCAGTATTTT.

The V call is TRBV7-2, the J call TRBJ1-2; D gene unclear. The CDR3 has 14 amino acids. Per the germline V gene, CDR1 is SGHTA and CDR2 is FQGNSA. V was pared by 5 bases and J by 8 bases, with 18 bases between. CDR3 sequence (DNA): TGTGCCAGCAGCCGGCGACGAGGAAGTGACGGCTACACCTTC. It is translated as CASSRRRGSDGYTF.

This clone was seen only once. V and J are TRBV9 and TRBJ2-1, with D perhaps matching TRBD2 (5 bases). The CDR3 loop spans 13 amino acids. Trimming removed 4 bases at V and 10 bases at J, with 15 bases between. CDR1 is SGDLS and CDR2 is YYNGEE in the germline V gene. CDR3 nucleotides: TGTGCCAGCAGCCCCACCACCCGGAGGGAGCAGTTCTTC. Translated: CASSPTTRREQFF.

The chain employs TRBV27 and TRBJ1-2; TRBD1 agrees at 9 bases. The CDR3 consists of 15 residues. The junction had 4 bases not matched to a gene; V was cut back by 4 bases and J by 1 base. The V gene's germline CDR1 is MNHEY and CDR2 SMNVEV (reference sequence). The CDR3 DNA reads TGTGCCAGCAGTTCGGGGACAGGGTTTAACTATGGCTACACCTTC. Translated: CASSSGTGFNYGYTF.

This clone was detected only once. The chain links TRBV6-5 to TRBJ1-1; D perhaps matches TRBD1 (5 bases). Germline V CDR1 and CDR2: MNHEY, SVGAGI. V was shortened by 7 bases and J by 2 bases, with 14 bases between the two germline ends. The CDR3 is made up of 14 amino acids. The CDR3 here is CASTPRAPNTEAFF. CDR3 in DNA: TGTGCCAGCACCCCCAGGGCTCCAAACACTGAAGCTTTCTTT.

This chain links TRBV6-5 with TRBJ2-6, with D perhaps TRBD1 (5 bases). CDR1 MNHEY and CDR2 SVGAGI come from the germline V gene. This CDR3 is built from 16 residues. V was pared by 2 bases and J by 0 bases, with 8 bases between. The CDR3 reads CASSYGAPSGANVLTF. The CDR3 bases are TGTGCCAGCAGTTACGGGGCCCCCTCTGGGGCCAACGTCCTGACTTTC.

DNA for the CDR3: TGCGCCAGCAGCTTGGCCGTGTCAGCTAACTATGGCTACACCTTC. It is translated as CASSLAVSANYGYTF. The gene calls are TRBV5-1 and TRBJ1-2; D unresolved. Germline CDR1 SGHRS, CDR2 YFSETQ. The CDR3 has 15 residues. The V end lost 0 bases, the J end lost 0 bases, and 9 bases lay between the germline ends.

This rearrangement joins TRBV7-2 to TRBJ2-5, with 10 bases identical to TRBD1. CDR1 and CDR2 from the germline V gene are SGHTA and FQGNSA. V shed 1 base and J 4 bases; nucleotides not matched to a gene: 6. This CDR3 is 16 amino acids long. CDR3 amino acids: CASSLEGQGFSETQYF. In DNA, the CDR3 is TGTGCCAGCAGCTTAGAGGGACAGGGGTTTTCAGAGACCCAGTACTTC. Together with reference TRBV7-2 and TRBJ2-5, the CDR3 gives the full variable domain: GAGVSQSPSNKVTEKGKDVELRCDPISGHTALYWYRQSLGQGLEFLIYFQGNSAPDKSGLPSDRFSAERTGGSVSTLTIQRTQQEDSAVYLCASSLEGQGFSETQYFGPGTRLLVL.

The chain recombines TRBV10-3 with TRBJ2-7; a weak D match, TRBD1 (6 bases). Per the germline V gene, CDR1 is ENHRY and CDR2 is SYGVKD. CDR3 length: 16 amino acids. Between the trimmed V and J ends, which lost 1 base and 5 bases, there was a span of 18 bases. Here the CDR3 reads CAISELDRDIRHEQYF. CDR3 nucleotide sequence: TGTGCCATCAGTGAGTTGGACCGGGACATACGGCACGAGCAGTACTTC.

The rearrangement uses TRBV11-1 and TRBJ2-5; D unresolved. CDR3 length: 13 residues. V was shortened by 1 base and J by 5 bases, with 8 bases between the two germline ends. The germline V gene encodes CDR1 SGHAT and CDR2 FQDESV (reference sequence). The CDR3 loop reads CASSLGRSETQYF. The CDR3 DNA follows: TGTGCCAGCAGCTTAGGCAGGTCCGAGACCCAGTACTTC.

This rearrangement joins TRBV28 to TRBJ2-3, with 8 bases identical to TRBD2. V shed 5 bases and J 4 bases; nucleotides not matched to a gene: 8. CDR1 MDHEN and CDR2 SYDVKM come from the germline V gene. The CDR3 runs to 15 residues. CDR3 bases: TGTGCCAGCAGTCCGACTAGCGTTATCGCAGATACGCAGTATTTT. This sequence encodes CASSPTSVIADTQYF. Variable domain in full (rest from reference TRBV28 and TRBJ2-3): DVKVTQSSRYLVKRTGEKVFLECVQDMDHENMFWYRQDPGLGLRLIYFSYDVKMKEKGDIPEGYSVSREKKERFSLILESASTNQTSMYLCASSPTSVIADTQYFGPGTRLTVL.